The 3 T cell receptor beta chains below were found in one sample sequenced in a study of cytomegalovirus exposure and HLA in healthy donors. Measured with immunoSEQ multiplex PCR; TCRdb has only the in-frame clones, and not every one. This sample has roughly 180,000 clones, with around nine tenths found just once. Input material: PBMCs. Receptors originate from a man younger than 45 in good health and CMV-seropositive.

This clone appeared a few times. The chain joins TRBV18 to TRBJ2-7, with D possibly TRBD1 on 5 matching bases. CDR1 and CDR2 from the germline V gene are KGHSH and LQKENI. Trimming removed 4 bases at V and 2 bases at J, with 9 bases between. The CDR3 runs 13 residues. CDR3 nucleotide sequence: TGTGCCAGCTCACTTCAAGGGGCCTACGAGCAGTACTTC. Its translation is CASSLQGAYEQYF.

The rearrangement uses TRBV6-1 and TRBJ1-5, with D unresolved. The germline V and J ends were trimmed by 1 base and 7 bases, with 8 bases remaining between them. CDR1 is MNHNS and CDR2 is SASEGT in the germline V gene. The CDR3 sequence is 13 residues long. CDR3 nucleotide sequence: TGTGCCAGCAGTGAAGTAAGAGGGCAGCCCCAGCATTTT. The encoded protein is CASSEVRGQPQHF.

This chain connects TRBV29-1 to TRBJ2-2; no definite D call. CDR3 length: 13 residues. Germline loops: CDR1 SQVTM, CDR2 ANQGSEA. V was trimmed by 6 bases and J by 1 base, leaving 9 bases between them. CDR3 residues: CSVDTQNTGELFF. CDR3 sequence (DNA): TGCAGCGTCGATACGCAGAACACCGGGGAGCTGTTTTTT.